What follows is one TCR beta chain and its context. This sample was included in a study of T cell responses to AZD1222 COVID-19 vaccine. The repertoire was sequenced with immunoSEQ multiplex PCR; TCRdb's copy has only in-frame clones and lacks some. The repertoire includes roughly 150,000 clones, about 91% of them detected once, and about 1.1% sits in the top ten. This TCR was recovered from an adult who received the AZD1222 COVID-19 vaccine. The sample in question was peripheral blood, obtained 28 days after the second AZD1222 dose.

DNA for the CDR3: TGTGCCAGCGGCGACTCCGGGTACCAAGAGACCCAGTACTTC. This translates into CASGDSGYQETQYF. The chain carries TRBV6-5 and TRBJ2-5; D is unclear. Deletions cut 8 bases from V and 0 bases from J, with 13 bases between. Germline CDR1 reads MNHEY; CDR2 reads SVGAGI. There are 14 residues in the CDR3.